The rows below give T cell receptor beta chains drawn from one sample of a study of T cell changes during pregnancy in multiple sclerosis. Some clones are missing from TCRdb's copy, which holds only in-frame ones; the method was immunoSEQ multiplex PCR. The data contain 80,000 to 100,000 clones, about 93% of them singletons. The sample was peripheral blood, taken after pregnancy. The source of these receptors is a female donor with multiple sclerosis, enrolled in a pregnancy study. Both conserved end residues are part of each CDR3. The D gene is left open where the match is weak. The size entry is marked missing in some rows and otherwise reads once, few, many or a size class.

len: 11; d_gene: -; v_gene: TRBV28; abundance: -; j_gene: TRBJ2-1; CDR3aa: CASSPGNEQFF; CDR3nt: TGTGCCAGCAGCCCCGGCAATGAGCAGTTCTTC
len: 16; d_gene: TRBD2; v_gene: TRBV4-1; abundance: -; j_gene: TRBJ2-3; CDR3aa: CASRTPKREGLDTQYF; CDR3nt: TGCGCCAGCCGCACTCCTAAGCGGGAGGGGTTAGATACGCAGTATTTT
len: 11; d_gene: -; v_gene: TRBV7-9; abundance: -; j_gene: TRBJ2-7; CDR3aa: CASSFSRDWYF; CDR3nt: TGTGCCAGCAGCTTCTCCAGGGATTGGTACTTC
len: 14; d_gene: -; v_gene: TRBV10-3; abundance: -; j_gene: TRBJ1-1; CDR3aa: CATLGLLGNTEAFF; CDR3nt: TGTGCCACCCTGGGGCTCCTGGGGAACACTGAAGCTTTCTTT
len: 16; d_gene: TRBD2; v_gene: TRBV7-2; abundance: -; j_gene: TRBJ2-3; CDR3aa: CASSFIAGSSTDTQYF; CDR3nt: TGTGCCAGCAGCTTCATAGCGGGATCGAGCACAGATACGCAGTATTTT
len: 12; d_gene: -; v_gene: TRBV5-4; abundance: -; j_gene: TRBJ2-7; CDR3aa: CASSSFRGALNF; CDR3nt: TGTGCCAGCAGCTCTTTCCGGGGGGCCCTGAACTTC
len: 15; d_gene: -; v_gene: TRBV4-3; abundance: -; j_gene: TRBJ1-3; CDR3aa: CASSQGLFGGNTIYF; CDR3nt: TGCGCCAGCAGCCAAGGCCTCTTCGGTGGAAACACCATATATTTT
len: 15; d_gene: -; v_gene: TRBV13; abundance: once; j_gene: TRBJ1-3; CDR3aa: CASSFRPVSGNTIYF; CDR3nt: TGTGCCAGCAGCTTCAGGCCCGTCTCTGGAAACACCATATATTTT
len: 15; d_gene: -; v_gene: TRBV7-9; abundance: -; j_gene: TRBJ2-1; CDR3aa: CASPGSTQNYNEQFF; CDR3nt: TGTGCCAGCCCGGGTAGCACACAAAACTACAATGAGCAGTTCTTC
len: 13; d_gene: -; v_gene: TRBV27; abundance: -; j_gene: TRBJ2-7; CDR3aa: CASSLQGIHEQYF; CDR3nt: TGTGCCAGCAGTTTACAGGGAATCCACGAGCAGTACTTC
len: 15; d_gene: -; v_gene: TRBV5-1; abundance: -; j_gene: TRBJ2-2; CDR3aa: CASSLAVANTGELFF; CDR3nt: TGCGCCAGCAGCTTGGCGGTAGCGAACACCGGGGAGCTGTTTTTT
len: 15; d_gene: TRBD2; v_gene: TRBV2; abundance: -; j_gene: TRBJ2-5; CDR3aa: CASSRRTSGQETQYF; CDR3nt: TGTGCCAGCAGTCGGAGGACTAGCGGCCAAGAGACCCAGTACTTC
len: 13; d_gene: TRBD1; v_gene: TRBV6-6; abundance: -; j_gene: TRBJ2-5; CDR3aa: CASSSTGQGTQYF; CDR3nt: TGTGCCAGCAGTTCGACAGGGCAAGGGACCCAGTACTTC
len: 15; d_gene: TRBD2; v_gene: TRBV27; abundance: -; j_gene: TRBJ2-1; CDR3aa: CASSYTSGSVHEQFF; CDR3nt: TGTGCCAGCAGTTACACTAGCGGGAGTGTGCATGAGCAGTTCTTC
len: 13; d_gene: -; v_gene: TRBV9; abundance: -; j_gene: TRBJ1-2; CDR3aa: CASSGDSPLGYTF; CDR3nt: TGTGCCAGCAGCGGAGACAGTCCCCTAGGCTACACCTTC
len: 14; d_gene: TRBD2; v_gene: TRBV29-1; abundance: -; j_gene: TRBJ2-7; CDR3aa: CSVGLAGAHYEQYF; CDR3nt: TGCAGCGTCGGACTAGCGGGAGCCCACTACGAGCAGTACTTC
len: 15; d_gene: -; v_gene: TRBV16; abundance: -; j_gene: TRBJ2-1; CDR3aa: CASSQYGGNYNEQFF; CDR3nt: TGTGCCAGCAGCCAATATGGAGGGAACTACAATGAGCAGTTCTTC
len: 15; d_gene: TRBD2; v_gene: TRBV5-1; abundance: -; j_gene: TRBJ2-7; CDR3aa: CASSLGETSGTEQYF; CDR3nt: TGCGCCAGCAGCTTGGGGGAGACTAGCGGGACCGAGCAGTACTTC
len: 15; d_gene: TRBD1; v_gene: TRBV7-2; abundance: -; j_gene: TRBJ2-7; CDR3aa: CASRPNRGEAHEQYF; CDR3nt: TGTGCCAGCAGGCCTAACAGGGGTGAAGCCCACGAGCAGTACTTC
len: 13; d_gene: TRBD1; v_gene: TRBV10-3; abundance: -; j_gene: TRBJ1-1; CDR3aa: CAIMTGGVSEAFF; CDR3nt: TGTGCCATCATGACAGGGGGCGTTTCTGAAGCTTTCTTT
len: 13; d_gene: TRBD1; v_gene: TRBV4-1; abundance: -; j_gene: TRBJ1-1; CDR3aa: CASSLQGAAEAFF; CDR3nt: TGCGCCAGCAGCCTACAGGGGGCGGCGGAAGCTTTCTTT
len: 15; d_gene: TRBD2; v_gene: TRBV5-6; abundance: -; j_gene: TRBJ2-7; CDR3aa: CASSYRGTRVYEQYF; CDR3nt: TGTGCCAGCAGTTATCGGGGGACTAGAGTATACGAGCAGTACTTC
len: 13; d_gene: -; v_gene: TRBV7-2; abundance: -; j_gene: TRBJ2-1; CDR3aa: CASSSERANEQFF; CDR3nt: TGTGCCAGCAGCTCGGAGCGGGCCAATGAGCAGTTCTTC
len: 14; d_gene: -; v_gene: TRBV2; abundance: -; j_gene: TRBJ2-3; CDR3aa: CASSYYLSTDTQYF; CDR3nt: TGTGCCAGCAGTTACTATCTTTCCACAGATACGCAGTATTTT
len: 16; d_gene: -; v_gene: TRBV5-5; abundance: once; j_gene: TRBJ1-4; CDR3aa: CASSLKGVTTNEKLFF; CDR3nt: TGTGCCAGCAGCTTGAAAGGAGTCACAACTAATGAAAAACTGTTTTTT
len: 17; d_gene: TRBD2; v_gene: TRBV5-4; abundance: -; j_gene: TRBJ2-1; CDR3aa: CASTSPGLAGVSGEQFF; CDR3nt: TGTGCCAGCACCTCCCCGGGACTAGCGGGTGTCTCTGGCGAGCAGTTCTTC
len: 16; d_gene: -; v_gene: TRBV7-3; abundance: once; j_gene: TRBJ2-1; CDR3aa: CASSLSHRSSYNEQFF; CDR3nt: TGTGCCAGCAGCTTAAGCCACAGGAGCTCCTACAATGAGCAGTTCTTC
len: 15; d_gene: -; v_gene: TRBV18; abundance: -; j_gene: TRBJ2-3; CDR3aa: CASSPPNGRSDTQYF; CDR3nt: TGTGCCAGCTCACCACCGAATGGGAGATCGGATACGCAGTATTTT
len: 11; d_gene: -; v_gene: TRBV28; abundance: -; j_gene: TRBJ2-7; CDR3aa: CASSGIYEQYF; CDR3nt: TGTGCCAGCAGCGGTATCTACGAGCAGTACTTC
len: 14; d_gene: -; v_gene: TRBV12-5; abundance: -; j_gene: TRBJ2-5; CDR3aa: CASGERGGKETQYF; CDR3nt: TGTGCTAGTGGGGAACGAGGGGGAAAGGAGACCCAGTACTTC
len: 17; d_gene: -; v_gene: TRBV11-3; abundance: -; j_gene: TRBJ2-1; CDR3aa: CASSLGYDWFRANEQFF; CDR3nt: TGTGCCAGCAGCTTAGGTTATGACTGGTTCAGGGCTAATGAGCAGTTCTTC
len: 17; d_gene: TRBD1; v_gene: TRBV19; abundance: -; j_gene: TRBJ1-1; CDR3aa: CASRFRDRDFAGPLAFF; CDR3nt: TGTGCCAGTAGATTCCGAGACAGGGACTTTGCCGGTCCCTTGGCTTTCTTT
len: 13; d_gene: -; v_gene: TRBV18; abundance: -; j_gene: TRBJ2-3; CDR3aa: CASSPPTRGPQYF; CDR3nt: TGTGCCAGCTCACCACCGACGCGGGGCCCCCAGTATTTT
len: 15; d_gene: -; v_gene: TRBV27; abundance: -; j_gene: TRBJ2-3; CDR3aa: CASSLLLGLADTQYF; CDR3nt: TGTGCCAGCAGTTTGTTGCTCGGTCTGGCAGATACGCAGTATTTT
len: 15; d_gene: TRBD2; v_gene: TRBV6-6; abundance: -; j_gene: TRBJ2-1; CDR3aa: CASTPGLAGRNEQFF; CDR3nt: TGTGCCAGCACCCCGGGACTAGCGGGGCGGAATGAGCAGTTCTTC
len: 19; d_gene: TRBD2; v_gene: TRBV5-1; abundance: -; j_gene: TRBJ2-2; CDR3aa: CASSQRTSRQEYNTGELFF; CDR3nt: TGCGCCAGCAGCCAACGGACTAGCAGACAAGAGTATAACACCGGGGAGCTGTTTTTT
len: 13; d_gene: TRBD1; v_gene: TRBV7-8; abundance: -; j_gene: TRBJ1-1; CDR3aa: CASSQDRDPEAFF; CDR3nt: TGTGCCAGCAGCCAAGACAGGGACCCTGAAGCTTTCTTT
len: 15; d_gene: TRBD1; v_gene: TRBV14; abundance: -; j_gene: TRBJ2-3; CDR3aa: CASSLRTGGPDTQYF; CDR3nt: TGTGCCAGCAGCCTCCGGACAGGGGGCCCAGATACGCAGTATTTT
len: 17; d_gene: TRBD1; v_gene: TRBV28; abundance: -; j_gene: TRBJ2-7; CDR3aa: CASSFPPGTAEPYEQYF; CDR3nt: TGTGCCAGCAGTTTTCCTCCCGGGACAGCCGAACCCTACGAGCAGTACTTC
len: 17; d_gene: -; v_gene: TRBV30; abundance: -; j_gene: TRBJ2-5; CDR3aa: CAWKPKELRKYQETQYF; CDR3nt: TGTGCCTGGAAACCGAAGGAGTTGCGAAAGTACCAAGAGACCCAGTACTTC
len: 14; d_gene: -; v_gene: TRBV6-5; abundance: -; j_gene: TRBJ2-5; CDR3aa: CASSKTGSGETQYF; CDR3nt: TGTGCCAGCTCTAAAACAGGTTCCGGAGAGACCCAGTACTTC
len: 13; d_gene: -; v_gene: TRBV7-9; abundance: few; j_gene: TRBJ2-1; CDR3aa: CASKDGNYNEQFF; CDR3nt: TGTGCCAGCAAGGACGGGAACTACAATGAGCAGTTCTTC
len: 12; d_gene: -; v_gene: TRBV9; abundance: -; j_gene: TRBJ2-1; CDR3aa: CASSVTMSEQFF; CDR3nt: TGTGCCAGCAGCGTAACTATGTCTGAGCAGTTCTTC
len: 15; d_gene: TRBD2; v_gene: TRBV5-1; abundance: -; j_gene: TRBJ2-1; CDR3aa: CASSWTSGSNYEQFF; CDR3nt: TGCGCCAGCAGCTGGACTAGCGGGAGTAACTATGAGCAGTTCTTC
len: 15; d_gene: TRBD1; v_gene: TRBV27; abundance: -; j_gene: TRBJ2-7; CDR3aa: CASSLGQGFGYEQYF; CDR3nt: TGTGCCAGCAGTTTAGGACAGGGGTTCGGCTACGAGCAGTACTTC
len: 15; d_gene: -; v_gene: TRBV5-5; abundance: -; j_gene: TRBJ1-4; CDR3aa: CASSLITGSDEKLFF; CDR3nt: TGTGCCAGCAGCTTAATAACAGGGAGCGATGAAAAACTGTTTTTT
len: 13; d_gene: TRBD1; v_gene: TRBV28; abundance: once; j_gene: TRBJ1-2; CDR3aa: CASSWQGAIGYTF; CDR3nt: TGTGCCAGCAGTTGGCAGGGGGCAATTGGCTACACCTTC
len: 11; d_gene: -; v_gene: TRBV2; abundance: -; j_gene: TRBJ1-2; CDR3aa: CASSLPDRLKF; CDR3nt: TGTGCCAGCAGCCTTCCGGACCGACTAAAGTTC
len: 14; d_gene: -; v_gene: TRBV6-1; abundance: -; j_gene: TRBJ2-5; CDR3aa: CASSDGRGQETQYF; CDR3nt: TGTGCCAGCAGTGACGGACGGGGCCAAGAGACCCAGTACTTC
len: 13; d_gene: -; v_gene: TRBV19; abundance: once; j_gene: TRBJ2-1; CDR3aa: CATRTASYNEQFF; CDR3nt: TGTGCCACTCGGACTGCCTCCTACAATGAGCAGTTCTTC
len: 12; d_gene: -; v_gene: TRBV27; abundance: few; j_gene: TRBJ1-5; CDR3aa: CASSSLNQPQHF; CDR3nt: TGTGCCAGCAGTTCTCTAAATCAGCCCCAGCATTTT
len: 15; d_gene: -; v_gene: TRBV21-1; abundance: -; j_gene: TRBJ2-7; CDR3aa: CASSKRTGGPYEQYF; CDR3nt: TGTGCCAGCAGCAAACGGACAGGGGGCCCCTACGAGCAGTACTTC
len: 16; d_gene: TRBD1; v_gene: TRBV5-1; abundance: -; j_gene: TRBJ2-1; CDR3aa: CASSSNRQGFYNEQFF; CDR3nt: TGCGCCAGCAGCTCAAATAGACAGGGGTTCTACAATGAGCAGTTCTTC
len: 17; d_gene: -; v_gene: TRBV2; abundance: -; j_gene: TRBJ2-2; CDR3aa: CASSEAPLRPGAGELFF; CDR3nt: TGTGCCAGCAGTGAAGCGCCACTTAGACCAGGGGCCGGGGAGCTGTTTTTT
len: 15; d_gene: -; v_gene: TRBV23-1; abundance: -; j_gene: TRBJ2-2; CDR3aa: CAITPSLADTGELFF; CDR3nt: TGCGCCATCACCCCTTCCCTGGCAGACACCGGGGAGCTGTTTTTT